The clone carrying this TCR beta chain was seen only a few times. Its antigen remains unknown. The sample is drawn from a study of cytomegalovirus exposure and HLA in healthy donors. Study-wide points: In a later analysis, HLA-C alleles had the fewest associated TCRs, DRB1 alleles the most.

The V gene lost 5 bases and the J gene lost 0 bases, with 15 bases spanning the gap. The CDR3 length is 16 residues. In germline, CDR1 is SGHNT, CDR2 YYREEE (reference sequence). Primers included in the PCR were 60 Vbeta and 13 Jbeta primers. Using immunoSEQ multiplex PCR, the repertoire was profiled, and TCRdb retains in-frame clones only, with some absent. The sample lists about 140,000 clones; approximately 88% were seen once. The clonotype originates from a woman between 35 and 50 years old in good health and CMV-seronegative. The chain employs TRBV5-4 and TRBJ2-1; D is ambiguous. The material sequenced was PBMCs. CDR3 region: CASSSPTWSSYNEQFF. Here the CDR3 DNA reads TGTGCCAGCAGTTCACCTACTTGGAGCTCCTACAATGAGCAGTTCTTC.